Listed here are 22 T cell receptor beta chains from one sample, sequenced in a study of graft-versus-host responses after intestinal transplantation. Sequencing was performed with immunoSEQ multiplex PCR; in TCRdb, only in-frame clones are kept and a portion is missing. Here the sample spans approximately 77,000 clones, 92% being singletons. The specimen was PBMCs, collected 98 days after intestinal transplantation. The origin of the receptors is a human patient who received an intestinal transplant, so some T cells may come from the graft donor.

The chain employs TRBV28 and TRBJ1-5; D remains unclear. Germline-derived CDR1 and CDR2 are MDHEN and SYDVKM. This CDR3 has 12 residues. V lost 5 bases and J lost 4, with 6 bases in between. CDR3 in amino acids: CASSPWNQPQHF. CDR3 nucleotide sequence: TGTGCCAGCAGTCCCTGGAATCAGCCCCAGCATTTT.

The chain joins TRBV5-6 to TRBJ2-7; D unclear. V was trimmed by 1 base and J by 3 bases, leaving 8 bases between them. The CDR3 totals 13 residues. In germline, CDR1 is SGHDT, CDR2 YYEEEE. The DNA of the CDR3 is TGTGCCAGCAGCTTGCCAGGCAACTACGAGCAGTACTTC. Amino acids: CASSLPGNYEQYF.

This chain joins TRBV19 and TRBJ1-5; 8 nucleotides line up with TRBD1. This CDR3 is built from 18 residues. The trim removed 7 bases at V and 6 bases at J, leaving 20 bases unmatched. From germline, CDR1 is LNHDA and CDR2 SQIVND (reference sequence). In DNA, the CDR3 is TGTGCCAGTACCCAATACCTGAGGACAGGGACGGTTGTTCAGCCCCAGCATTTT. It is translated as CASTQYLRTGTVVQPQHF.

The rearrangement uses TRBV27 and TRBJ2-7; the match to TRBD2 covers 9 bases. The germline V gene encodes CDR1 MNHEY and CDR2 SMNVEV (reference sequence). This CDR3 region has 13 residues. Trimming cost V 4 bases and J 5 bases; bases outside gene matches: 3. The CDR3 region is CASSWTSANEQYF. The CDR3 coding sequence is TGTGCCAGCAGTTGGACTAGCGCCAACGAGCAGTACTTC.

CDR3 residues: CASSIGSRDASGTQYF. In nucleotides, the CDR3 is TGTGCCAGTAGTATAGGTTCTCGCGACGCTTCGGGGACCCAGTACTTC. The chain employs TRBV19 and TRBJ2-5; D is ambiguous. Trimming removed 1 base at V and 7 bases at J, with 19 bases between. Germline V gives CDR1 LNHDA, CDR2 SQIVND (reference sequence). The CDR3 is 16 amino acids.

The chain joins TRBV21-1 to TRBJ2-3; TRBD1, the table's D call, was not compared with the DNA. TRBV21-1 is noted as a pseudogene. This CDR3 comprises 12 residues. Here the CDR3 DNA reads TGTGCCAGCAGACAGGGGGCCGATACGCAGTATTTT. Protein product: CASRQGADTQYF.

This sequence joins TRBV29-1 and TRBJ2-2; 14 nucleotides agree with TRBD2. After removal of 3 bases from V and 5 bases from J, the junction contained 5 bases not matched to a gene. The germline V gene has CDR1 SQVTM and CDR2 ANQGSEA. The CDR3 is 16 residues long. The CDR3 reads CSVELGLAGVTGELFF. As DNA, the CDR3 is TGCAGCGTTGAGTTGGGACTAGCGGGAGTTACCGGGGAGCTGTTTTTT.

This clone turned up a few times. V usage is TRBV2 and J usage is TRBJ2-7; 8 bases align to TRBD1. CDR1 and CDR2 from the germline V gene are SNHLY and FYNNEI. Trimming took 6 bases from V and 6 from J; bases not matched to a gene: 10. This CDR3 is 14 amino acids long. Written as DNA, the CDR3 is TGTGCCAGCAGAGCCGGGACAGGATCCGGCGAGCAGTACTTC. This gives the protein CASRAGTGSGEQYF. Combining the CDR3 with reference TRBV2 and TRBJ2-7 gives the whole variable domain EPEVTQTPSHQVTQMGQEVILRCVPISNHLYFYWYRQILGQKVEFLVSFYNNEISEKSEIFDDQFSVERPDGSNFTLKIRSTKLEDSAMYFCASRAGTGSGEQYFGPGTRLTVT.

The chain recombines TRBV11-1 with TRBJ2-5; 7 nucleotides match TRBD1. The germline CDR1 and CDR2 sequences are SGHAT and FQDESV (reference sequence). The trim removed 1 base at V and 5 bases at J, leaving 4 bases unmatched. This CDR3 region has 14 residues. CDR3 coding DNA: TGTGCCAGCAGCTTAGAATTCAGGGGGGAGACCCAGTACTTC. Translation gives CASSLEFRGETQYF.

The chain recombines TRBV28 with TRBJ2-3; D is ambiguous. Germline CDR1 and CDR2: MDHEN and SYDVKM. The ends were cut back, 3 bases at V and 6 bases at J, with 1 base in the middle. CDR3 length equals 10 residues. In nucleotides, the CDR3 is TGTGCCAGCAGTTTGGATACGCAGTATTTT. It translates to CASSLDTQYF.

V is TRBV4-1 and J is TRBJ2-1, with D unresolved. This CDR3 has 13 residues. The V and J ends lost 1 base and 9 bases respectively, with 10 bases between them. Per germline, CDR1 MGHRA and CDR2 YSYEKL. CDR3 sequence (DNA): TGCGCCAGCAGCCAAGCACCGGGTGTTGAGCAGTTCTTC. The encoded protein is CASSQAPGVEQFF.

The rearrangement joins TRBV28 to TRBJ2-1; the match to TRBD2 covers 8 bases. This CDR3 is built from 16 residues. The J segment lost 2 bases and the V segment lost 5 bases, leaving 8 bases of the junction unmatched. Germline V gene sequence: CDR1 MDHEN, CDR2 SYDVKM. The DNA for the CDR3 is TGTGCCAGCAGTCCAGCAGCGGGAGCAGCCTACAATGAGCAGTTCTTC. Amino acid sequence: CASSPAAGAAYNEQFF.

The V and J genes are TRBV4-1 and TRBJ1-4; D is ambiguous. This CDR3 has 13 residues. The germline V gene encodes CDR1 MGHRA and CDR2 YSYEKL. The V gene lost 3 bases and the J gene lost 3 bases, with 5 bases spanning the gap. DNA for the CDR3: TGCGCCAGCAGCCAGGACCCTAATGAAAAACTGTTTTTT. Translated: CASSQDPNEKLFF.

In this sample, this clone turned up once. The chain links TRBV5-6 to TRBJ2-7, with 9 nucleotides matching TRBD1. The CDR3 extends over 15 amino acids. Germline lookup yields CDR1 SGHDT and CDR2 YYEEEE. After removal of 3 bases from V and 3 bases from J, the junction contained 7 bases not matched to a gene. As DNA, the CDR3 is TGTGCCAGCAGCTCGACCGGACAGGGGAACTACGAGCAGTACTTC. Its translation: CASSSTGQGNYEQYF.

V gene TRBV7-6 combines with J gene TRBJ2-5; the D gene is possibly TRBD1 (5 bases). The germline V gene has CDR1 SGHVS and CDR2 FNYEAQ. Deletions cut 5 bases from V and 3 bases from J, with 13 bases between. The length of the CDR3 is 14 residues. CDR3 in amino acids: CASSPDIGEETQYF. CDR3 bases: TGTGCCAGCAGCCCAGACATAGGGGAAGAGACCCAGTACTTC. Together with reference TRBV7-6 and TRBJ2-5, the CDR3 gives the full variable domain: GAGVSQSPRYKVTKRGQDVALRCDPISGHVSLYWYRQALGQGPEFLTYFNYEAQQDKSGLPNDRFSAERPEGSISTLTIQRTEQRDSAMYRCASSPDIGEETQYFGPGTRLLVL.

The chain has TRBV7-9 and TRBJ2-2; D gene ambiguous. V was shortened by 1 base and J by 4 bases, with 4 bases between the two germline ends. Germline loops: CDR1 SEHNR, CDR2 FQNEAQ (reference sequence). The CDR3 consists of 13 residues. The CDR3 sequence: CASSLDLTGELFF. CDR3 sequence (DNA): TGTGCCAGCAGCTTAGACCTCACCGGGGAGCTGTTTTTT.

The chain links TRBV19 to TRBJ2-5; weak D call: TRBD2 (7 bases). Germline V gene sequence: CDR1 LNHDA, CDR2 SQIVND (reference sequence). V was trimmed by 3 bases and J by 7 bases, leaving 15 bases between them. The CDR3 spans 14 residues. The CDR3 here is CASSMVEGGGTQYF. The CDR3 nucleotides read TGTGCCAGTAGTATGGTCGAGGGAGGGGGGACCCAGTACTTC.

This chain joins TRBV19 and TRBJ2-7; 7 bases map to TRBD1. V trimming: 5 bases; J trimming: 3 bases; junction bases outside the gene matches: 4. The germline V gene encodes CDR1 LNHDA and CDR2 SQIVND (reference sequence). The CDR3 loop spans 13 amino acids. Here the CDR3 reads CASSFGQDYEQYF. CDR3 coding DNA: TGTGCCAGTAGTTTCGGACAGGACTACGAGCAGTACTTC.

The J gene is TRBJ1-1, the V gene TRBV10-3; D ambiguous. The CDR3 totals 14 residues. Per the germline V gene, CDR1 is ENHRY and CDR2 is SYGVKD. V was cut by 6 bases and J by 0 bases, with 11 bases left in between. CDR3 bases: TGTGCCATCAGGGGAGAGTTTATGAACACTGAAGCTTTCTTT. Translated, it gives CAIRGEFMNTEAFF.

The V call is TRBV20-1, the J call TRBJ2-7; D perhaps matches TRBD1 (6 bases). The germline V and J ends were trimmed by 6 bases and 6 bases, with 12 bases remaining between them. The germline V gene has CDR1 DFQATT and CDR2 SNEGSKA (reference sequence). This CDR3 has 11 amino acids. The chain's CDR3 is CSADTGSEQYF. CDR3 nucleotides: TGCAGTGCGGACACAGGGTCCGAGCAGTACTTC.

The J gene is TRBJ2-5, the V gene TRBV2; 8 nucleotides agree with TRBD1. Losses at the gene ends were 1 base for V and 4 bases for J; bases not matched to a gene: 5. The germline CDR1 and CDR2 sequences are SNHLY and FYNNEI. The CDR3 sequence is 15 residues long. CDR3 region: CASSEGQGAGETQYF. The CDR3 DNA is TGTGCCAGCAGTGAAGGGCAGGGGGCAGGAGAGACCCAGTACTTC.

The chain couples TRBV5-4 to TRBJ2-7; 9 bases align to TRBD1. The CDR3 length is 14 residues. Germline trimming cut 9 bases from V and 2 bases from J; bases unmatched to any gene: 9. CDR1 is SGHNT, CDR2 YYREEE, per germline (reference sequence). The CDR3 region has the DNA TGTGCCACCCGTTGGGGGACAGGGACCTACGAGCAGTACTTC. This sequence encodes CATRWGTGTYEQYF.